The next 32 T cell receptor beta chains were all read from a single sample in a study of identical twins. TCRdb recomputed calls from the 5' RACE reads with MiXCR, one row per CDR3 protein. The sample has 220,000 or so distinct CDR3 sequences, roughly 7% seen once. This sample was shared with a second study, whose subject was yellow fever vaccine responses in identical twins.

The sequenced sample consisted of memory (CD45RO+) T cells sorted from blood. The receptors derive from a woman aged 18-29 years in good health.

The rearrangement links TRBV3-1 to TRBJ2-7; 10 bases map to TRBD2. The CDR3 sequence is 16 residues long. CDR1 is LGHDT, CDR2 YNNKEL, per germline (reference sequence). Trimming removed 1 base from V and 0 bases from J; junction bases left unmatched: 3. The CDR3 sequence: CASSQAGLAFSYEQYF. In DNA, the CDR3 is TGTGCCAGCAGCCAAGCGGGACTAGCGTTCTCCTACGAGCAGTACTTC.

V and J are TRBV4-1 and TRBJ2-7; 10 bases are shared with TRBD2. The CDR3 sequence is 15 residues long. Trimming removed 1 base from V and 7 bases from J; junction bases left unmatched: 7. Germline V gene data show CDR1 as MGHRA and CDR2 as YSYEKL. CDR3 amino acids: CASSQVAGGAWEQYF. The CDR3 nucleotides read TGCGCCAGCAGCCAAGTAGCGGGAGGAGCGTGGGAGCAGTACTTC.

The V and J genes are TRBV29-1 and TRBJ2-7, with TRBD2 matching 7 bases. The V segment lost 7 bases and the J segment 2 bases; nucleotides outside the gene matches: 11. The CDR3 is made up of 14 amino acids. CDR1 and CDR2 from the germline V gene are SQVTM and ANQGSEA. The CDR3 loop reads CSAWGGEGTYEQYF. The DNA of the CDR3 is TGCAGCGCCTGGGGGGGAGAGGGAACCTACGAGCAGTACTTC.

Only a few counts were recorded for this clonotype. This chain uses TRBV28 with TRBJ2-2; TRBD1 or TRBD2 may be the D gene (5 bases each). Germline V gene data show CDR1 as MDHEN and CDR2 as SYDVKM. There are 16 residues in the CDR3. The V end lost 7 bases, the J end lost 4 bases, and 19 bases lay between the germline ends. CDR3 loop: CASMGFGDERTGELFF. For the CDR3, the DNA is TGTGCCAGCATGGGTTTTGGGGACGAACGCACCGGGGAGCTGTTTTTT. Complete variable domain (other parts from reference TRBV28 and TRBJ2-2): DVKVTQSSRYLVKRTGEKVFLECVQDMDHENMFWYRQDPGLGLRLIYFSYDVKMKEKGDIPEGYSVSREKKERFSLILESASTNQTSMYLCASMGFGDERTGELFFGEGSRLTVL.

This clonotype was picked up many times. V usage is TRBV5-1 and J usage is TRBJ2-5; D might be TRBD1 (5 bases). The V gene's germline CDR1 is SGHRS and CDR2 YFSETQ. This CDR3 is built from 14 residues. Trimming stripped 5 bases from V and 0 bases from J, with 11 bases between. CDR3 protein: CASSYSGHQETQYF. CDR3 DNA: TGCGCCAGCAGTTATTCAGGGCACCAAGAGACCCAGTACTTC. Variable domain in full (rest from reference TRBV5-1 and TRBJ2-5): KAGVTQTPRYLIKTRGQQVTLSCSPISGHRSVSWYQQTPGQGLQFLFEYFSETQRNKGNFPGRFSGRQFSNSRSEMNVSTLELGDSALYLCASSYSGHQETQYFGPGTRLLVL.

This clonotype was seen a handful of times. J is TRBJ2-1 and V is TRBV12-3 or TRBV12-4, with TRBD2 identical over 7 bases. This CDR3 is 15 amino acids long. V lost 3 bases, J lost 4 bases, and 6 bases stayed unmatched. The CDR3 region is CASSFPGLGYNEQFF. In DNA form, the CDR3 reads TGTGCCAGCAGTTTTCCTGGACTAGGGTACAATGAGCAGTTCTTC.

The chain is built from TRBV15 and TRBJ2-5, with 14 bases that match TRBD2. This CDR3 has 17 residues. J lost 8 bases, V lost 1 base, and 9 bases had no gene match. Germline CDR1 is LNHNV and CDR2 is YYDKDF (reference sequence). CDR3 bases: TGTGCCACCAGCAGAGGGGGACTAGCGGGAGTTCTACCAACCCAGTACTTC. The encoded protein is CATSRGGLAGVLPTQYF.

This clonotype was counted ten times or more. The chain couples TRBV6-1 to TRBJ1-1; D possibly corresponds to TRBD1 (5 bases). V lost 5 bases to trimming and J lost 2 bases, with 12 bases between them. Germline CDR1 is MNHNS and CDR2 is SASEGT. The CDR3 contains 14 residues. In nucleotides, the CDR3 is TGTGCCAGCAGTCCGAGGGGTACAAACACTGAAGCTTTCTTT. This translates into CASSPRGTNTEAFF.

With respect to this clonotype: This sequence may be a read error, since a much larger clone differs from it by one base. The genes are TRBV7-8 and TRBJ2-1; 8 bases are shared with TRBD2. Germline CDR1 reads SGHVS; CDR2 reads FQNEAQ. This CDR3 has 14 amino acids. Trimming took 8 bases from V and 8 from J; bases not matched to a gene: 11. CDR3 bases: TGTGCCAGCGCCGGGACTAGGGTCGGGGATGAGCAGTTCTTC. Translating it yields CASAGTRVGDEQFF.

This clonotype was found a few times. The rearrangement links TRBV20-1 to TRBJ1-1; 8 bases are shared with TRBD1. Per germline, CDR1 DFQATT and CDR2 SNEGSKA (reference sequence). The CDR3 consists of 16 residues. Trimming cost V 0 bases and J 0 bases; bases outside gene matches: 6. The CDR3 reads CSARERQGFMNTEAFF. In nucleotides, the CDR3 is TGCAGTGCTAGAGAACGACAGGGGTTCATGAACACTGAAGCTTTCTTT.

This clonotype was seen ten or more times. V and J are TRBV14 and TRBJ2-1, with D perhaps TRBD1 (5 bases). Germline CDR1 reads SGHDN; CDR2 reads FVKESK. This CDR3 is 14 amino acids long. V was clipped by 5 bases and J by 2 bases, with 10 bases between them. The CDR3 spells CASSLLTAYNEQFF. CDR3 nucleotides: TGTGCCAGCAGCTTATTGACAGCCTACAATGAGCAGTTCTTC.

A few counts support this clonotype. The chain carries TRBV5-1 and TRBJ2-3, with TRBD2 matching over 12 bases. Germline lookup yields CDR1 SGHRS and CDR2 YFSETQ. The CDR3 has 16 residues. V lost 4 bases to trimming and J lost 4 bases; unmatched junction nucleotides: 7. The CDR3 protein is CASSPGLAGSSDTQYF. The CDR3, as DNA: TGCGCCAGCAGCCCGGGACTAGCGGGTTCGTCAGATACGCAGTATTTT.

V usage is TRBV3-1 and J usage is TRBJ1-1, with D tentatively TRBD1 (5 bases). Germline V gene data show CDR1 as LGHDT and CDR2 as YNNKEL (reference sequence). V was clipped by 2 bases and J by 5 bases, with 15 bases between them. The CDR3 runs 15 residues. CDR3 region: CASSQIGGGRTEAFF. In DNA, the CDR3 is TGTGCCAGCAGCCAAATCGGCGGGGGTCGAACTGAAGCTTTCTTT.

The chain joins TRBV7-9 to TRBJ1-2, with D tentatively TRBD1 (5 bases). The ends were cut back, 4 bases at V and 4 bases at J, with 13 bases in the middle. The CDR3 spans 14 residues. Germline V CDR1 and CDR2: SEHNR, FQNEAQ (reference sequence). The CDR3, as DNA: TGTGCCAGCAGCTCCCAGGGTTTACTCTATGGCTACACCTTC. Amino acids: CASSSQGLLYGYTF.

This clonotype has only a few counts. The chain links TRBV3-1 to TRBJ1-5, with TRBD1 matching 7 bases. CDR3 length: 15 residues. The V gene's germline CDR1 is LGHDT and CDR2 YNNKEL (reference sequence). V lost 1 base and J lost 6; bases outside the gene matches: 6. The CDR3 sequence: CASSQGGQFIQPQHF. The DNA for the CDR3 is TGTGCCAGCAGCCAAGGGGGACAGTTTATTCAGCCCCAGCATTTT.

At least ten counts were recorded for this clonotype. The V call is TRBV6-6, the J call TRBJ2-2; D ambiguous. V was cut by 8 bases and J by 6 bases, with 10 bases left in between. The CDR3 sequence is 12 residues long. Looked up from germline, CDR1 is MNHNY and CDR2 is SVGAGI (reference sequence). The CDR3 DNA reads as TGTGCCAGCGCTGAGCCGTCCGGGGAGCTGTTTTTT. It translates to CASAEPSGELFF.

This chain uses TRBV20-1 with TRBJ1-5; perhaps TRBD1 as D (6 bases). This CDR3 region has 13 residues. CDR1 and CDR2 from the germline V gene are DFQATT and SNEGSKA (reference sequence). Trimming pared 2 bases from V and 9 bases from J, leaving 14 bases between. The CDR3 spells CSARRVQGMPQHF. CDR3 bases: TGCAGTGCTAGAAGGGTTCAGGGGATGCCCCAGCATTTT.

V usage is TRBV6-1 and J usage is TRBJ2-1; TRBD1 or TRBD2 may be the D gene (6 bases each). The ends were cut back, 6 bases at V and 2 bases at J, with 23 bases in the middle. The germline CDR1 and CDR2 sequences are MNHNS and SASEGT. The CDR3 covers 18 residues. CDR3 nucleotide sequence: TGTGCCAGCAGAGGGGGGTCCCCCAGCCATCAAACCTACAATGAGCAGTTCTTC. Its protein product is CASRGGSPSHQTYNEQFF.

The CDR3 loop is CASSPLNNEQFF. In DNA form, the CDR3 reads TGTGCCAGCTCACCACTTAACAATGAGCAGTTCTTC. This chain links TRBV18 with TRBJ2-1; D is undetermined. CDR1 is KGHSH, CDR2 LQKENI, per germline. CDR3 length equals 12 residues. The V end lost 1 base, the J end lost 5 bases, and 3 bases lay between the germline ends. The variable domain in full, completed from reference TRBV18 and TRBJ2-1, reads NAGVMQNPRHLVRRRGQEARLRCSPMKGHSHVYWYRQLPEEGLKFMVYLQKENIIDESGMPKERFSAEFPKEGPSILRIQQVVRGDSAAYFCASSPLNNEQFFGPGTRLTVL.

The V gene is TRBV27, the J gene TRBJ2-1, with TRBD1 matching over 7 bases. V was clipped by 4 bases and J by 8 bases; unmatched bases: 20. Germline CDR1 and CDR2: MNHEY and SMNVEV (reference sequence). There are 18 residues in the CDR3. The CDR3 loop is CASSSRQGFYRGAHEQFF. CDR3 nucleotide sequence: TGTGCCAGCAGTTCGCGACAGGGTTTTTATCGAGGAGCCCATGAGCAGTTCTTC.

This clonotype was seen a few times. The chain is built from TRBV5-1 and TRBJ1-1; D is perhaps TRBD1 (5 bases). CDR1 and CDR2 from the germline V gene are SGHRS and YFSETQ. The V gene lost 3 bases and the J gene lost 4 bases, with 13 bases spanning the gap. The CDR3 sequence is 14 residues long. The CDR3 region is CASSSERGGTEAFF. CDR3 nucleotide sequence: TGCGCCAGCAGCTCCGAGAGGGGAGGCACTGAAGCTTTCTTT.

J is TRBJ1-2 and V is TRBV20-1; 8 nucleotides agree with TRBD1. Germline CDR1 is DFQATT and CDR2 is SNEGSKA (reference sequence). The J segment lost 4 bases and the V segment lost 4 bases, leaving 2 bases of the junction unmatched. The CDR3 sequence is 12 residues long. The CDR3 loop is CSANTGGYGYTF. Here the CDR3 DNA reads TGCAGTGCTAACACAGGGGGCTATGGCTACACCTTC.

The chain couples TRBV28 to TRBJ2-6; D is ambiguous. The CDR3 totals 14 residues. Germline V gene lookup returns CDR1 MDHEN and CDR2 SYDVKM. With 5 bases removed from V and 0 bases from J, the gap between germline ends came to 5 bases. As DNA, the CDR3 is TGTGCCAGCAGTCGGTTCTCTGGGGCCAACGTCCTGACTTTC. This gives the protein CASSRFSGANVLTF.

This clonotype was found a few times. This chain joins TRBV6-1 and TRBJ2-2, with D possibly being TRBD2 (5 bases). Trimming left V 3 bases short and J 5 bases short, with 10 bases between. Germline V gives CDR1 MNHNS, CDR2 SASEGT. The CDR3 is made up of 14 amino acids. As DNA, the CDR3 is TGTGCCAGCAGTGAGGATAGCGAGACCGGGGAGCTGTTTTTT. Translation gives CASSEDSETGELFF.

The table lists this clonotype with many counts. V is TRBV4-2 and J is TRBJ2-1; 7 bases line up with TRBD2. The CDR3 spans 16 residues. The trim removed 2 bases at V and 5 bases at J, leaving 9 bases unmatched. The germline V gene encodes CDR1 LGHNA and CDR2 YNFKEQ. CDR3 amino acids: CASSQLGLADHNEQFF. The CDR3 bases are TGTGCCAGCAGCCAATTAGGTCTAGCGGATCACAATGAGCAGTTCTTC.

This clonotype appeared many times. This chain connects TRBV12-3 or TRBV12-4 to TRBJ1-1; 7 bases are a match to TRBD1. The CDR3 loop spans 15 amino acids. Trimming at V came to 4 bases and at J to 3 bases, leaving 8 bases not matched to a gene. The CDR3 DNA is TGTGCCAGCAGTTCCCCAGGGGGGAAGCACACTGAAGCTTTCTTT. Translating gives CASSSPGGKHTEAFF.

This clonotype was observed many times. The chain uses TRBV5-1 and TRBJ2-3, with D perhaps matching TRBD2 (5 bases). CDR1 is SGHRS, CDR2 YFSETQ, per germline. This CDR3 region has 16 residues. V shed 5 bases and J shed 2 bases, with 18 bases lying between them. CDR3 residues: CASSRGRGPSTDTQYF. The CDR3 coding sequence is TGCGCCAGCAGTCGAGGGAGAGGACCCTCCACAGATACGCAGTATTTT.

The gene calls are TRBV9 and TRBJ2-2; tentatively, D is TRBD2 (5 bases). V gave up 0 bases and J gave up 5 bases, with 8 bases separating them. The germline V gene has CDR1 SGDLS and CDR2 YYNGEE. The CDR3 consists of 14 residues. The CDR3 spells CASSVGRGTGELFF. The DNA for the CDR3 is TGTGCCAGCAGCGTAGGACGGGGTACCGGGGAGCTGTTTTTT.

This clonotype has ten or more counts. The chain couples TRBV28 to TRBJ2-1; 8 nucleotides agree with TRBD1. CDR3 length: 17 amino acids. CDR1 and CDR2 (germline): MDHEN, SYDVKM. V trimming: 5 bases; J trimming: 4 bases; junction bases outside the gene matches: 13. CDR3 region: CASSKISYRGDYNEQFF. CDR3 coding DNA: TGTGCCAGCAGTAAGATTTCGTACAGGGGGGATTACAATGAGCAGTTCTTC.

In this sample, this clonotype turned up a few times. The rearrangement uses TRBV15 and TRBJ2-1, with D possibly TRBD2 on 7 matching bases. Germline CDR1 is LNHNV and CDR2 is YYDKDF (reference sequence). This CDR3 comprises 16 residues. V shed 0 bases and J shed 4 bases, with 13 bases lying between them. In DNA, the CDR3 is TGTGCCACCAGCAGAGATGGGGGGGCCCAATACAATGAGCAGTTCTTC. This codes for CATSRDGGAQYNEQFF.

The table lists this clonotype with many counts. The chain joins TRBV20-1 to TRBJ1-6; D is uncertain. The CDR3 is 13 amino acids. CDR1 and CDR2 from the germline V gene are DFQATT and SNEGSKA (reference sequence). Trimming pared 3 bases from V and 5 bases from J, leaving 8 bases between. CDR3 in amino acids: CSARSGHNSPLHF. The CDR3 DNA sequence: TGCAGTGCTAGGTCCGGGCATAATTCACCCCTCCACTTT.

This clonotype occurred a few times. The chain uses TRBV27 and TRBJ2-7; D unresolved. The CDR3 totals 13 residues. Germline V gene lookup returns CDR1 MNHEY and CDR2 SMNVEV (reference sequence). The V and J ends lost 2 bases and 6 bases respectively, with 11 bases between them. This CDR3 reads CASSLNPQAEQYF. CDR3 bases: TGTGCCAGCAGTTTAAACCCCCAGGCCGAGCAGTACTTC.